This T cell receptor (beta chain) appears in the sequencing data of a study of blood T cell repertoires in COVID-19. Study-wide background: Collection of acute and convalescent COVID-19 samples took place in the United States, Italy and Spain. PBMCs, B-cell-depleted T cells, or T cells were the source of the cDNA or gDNA that made up the material.

The CDR3 is made up of 15 amino acids. Germline V CDR1 and CDR2: SGHVS, FQNEAQ. V trimming: 2 bases; J trimming: 10 bases; junction bases outside the gene matches: 9. In the original processing: Cell counts per sample came from amplifying reference gene primers. Profiled with immunoSEQ multiplex PCR; TCRdb holds only in-frame clones, not every one. Clonal size and the V and J genes are those of that table, whereas D and trimming came from the DNA. This table has some 100,000 clones, roughly 91% appearing once. This sequence was found in an elderly woman with active COVID-19. The chain couples TRBV7-8 to TRBJ2-1, with 9 bases lining up with TRBD2. The sequenced material came from peripheral blood. The DNA for the CDR3 is TGTGCCAGCAGCTTATATGGCGGGAGGGGGGGCGAGCAGTTCTTC. This encodes CASSLYGGRGGEQFF. The entire variable domain, with the rest obtained from reference TRBV7-8 and TRBJ2-1, is as follows: GAGVSQSPRYKVAKRGQDVALRCDPISGHVSLFWYQQALGQGPEFLTYFQNEAQLDKSGLPSDRFFAERPEGSVSTLKIQRTQQEDSAVYLCASSLYGGRGGEQFFGPGTRLTVL.